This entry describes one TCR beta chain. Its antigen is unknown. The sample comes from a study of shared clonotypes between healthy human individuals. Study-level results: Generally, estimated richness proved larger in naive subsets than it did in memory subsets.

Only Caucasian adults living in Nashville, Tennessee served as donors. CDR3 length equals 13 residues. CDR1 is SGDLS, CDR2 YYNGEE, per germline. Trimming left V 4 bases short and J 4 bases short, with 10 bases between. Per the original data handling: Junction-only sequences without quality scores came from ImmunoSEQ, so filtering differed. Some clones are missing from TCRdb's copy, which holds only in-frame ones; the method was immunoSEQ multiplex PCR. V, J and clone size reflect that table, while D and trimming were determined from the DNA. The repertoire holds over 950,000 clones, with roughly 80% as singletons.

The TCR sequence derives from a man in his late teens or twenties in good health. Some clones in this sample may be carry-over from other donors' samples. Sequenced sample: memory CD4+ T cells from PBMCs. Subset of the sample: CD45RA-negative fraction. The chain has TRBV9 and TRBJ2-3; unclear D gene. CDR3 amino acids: CASSLGPADTQYF. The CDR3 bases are TGTGCCAGCAGCCTCGGTCCGGCAGATACGCAGTATTTT.